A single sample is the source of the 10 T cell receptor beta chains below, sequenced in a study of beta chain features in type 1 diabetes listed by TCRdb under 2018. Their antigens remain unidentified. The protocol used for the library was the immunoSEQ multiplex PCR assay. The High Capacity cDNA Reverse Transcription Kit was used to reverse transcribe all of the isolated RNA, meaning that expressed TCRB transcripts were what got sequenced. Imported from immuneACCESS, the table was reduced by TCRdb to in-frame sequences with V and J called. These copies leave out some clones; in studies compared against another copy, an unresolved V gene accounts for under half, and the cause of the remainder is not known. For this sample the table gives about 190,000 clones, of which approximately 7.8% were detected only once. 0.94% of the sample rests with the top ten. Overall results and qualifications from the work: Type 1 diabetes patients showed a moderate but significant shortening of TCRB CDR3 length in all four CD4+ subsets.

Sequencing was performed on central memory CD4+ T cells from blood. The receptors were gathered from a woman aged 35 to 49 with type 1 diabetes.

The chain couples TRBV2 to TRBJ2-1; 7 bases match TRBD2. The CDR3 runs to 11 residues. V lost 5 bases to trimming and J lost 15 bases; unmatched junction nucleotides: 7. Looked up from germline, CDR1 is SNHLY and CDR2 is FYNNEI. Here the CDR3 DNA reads TGTGCCAGCAGTTCTAGCGGCCCTTGGTTCTTC. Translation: CASSSSGPWFF.

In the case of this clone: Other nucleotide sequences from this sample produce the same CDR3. This CDR3 reads CASSPGQDYGYTF. The CDR3, as DNA: TGTGCCAGCTCACCGGGACAGGACTATGGCTACACCTTC. The chain combines TRBV18 with TRBJ1-2; 8 bases agree with TRBD1. The CDR3 runs 13 residues. CDR1 and CDR2 from the germline V gene are KGHSH and LQKENI. The junction had 0 bases not matched to a gene; V was cut back by 3 bases and J by 3 bases.

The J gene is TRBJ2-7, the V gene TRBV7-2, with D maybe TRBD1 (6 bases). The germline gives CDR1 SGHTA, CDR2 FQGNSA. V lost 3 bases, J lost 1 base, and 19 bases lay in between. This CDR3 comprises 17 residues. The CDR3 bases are TGTGCCAGCAGCTTTAGTGCGTCAGGGGACGGGTCCTACGAGCAGTACTTC. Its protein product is CASSFSASGDGSYEQYF.

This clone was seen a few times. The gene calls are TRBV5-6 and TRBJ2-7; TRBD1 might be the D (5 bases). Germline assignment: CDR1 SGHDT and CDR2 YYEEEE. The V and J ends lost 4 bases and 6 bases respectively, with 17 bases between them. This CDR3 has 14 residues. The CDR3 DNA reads TGTGCCAGCAGCCACGAGGCAGGGATTGGCGAGCAGTACTTC. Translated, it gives CASSHEAGIGEQYF.

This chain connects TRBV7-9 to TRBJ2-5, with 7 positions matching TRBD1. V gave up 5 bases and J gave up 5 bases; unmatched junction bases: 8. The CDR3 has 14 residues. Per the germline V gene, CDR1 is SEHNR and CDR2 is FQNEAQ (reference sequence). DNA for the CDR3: TGTGCCAGCAGCCGACAGGGCCAAATCGAGACCCAGTACTTC. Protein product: CASSRQGQIETQYF.

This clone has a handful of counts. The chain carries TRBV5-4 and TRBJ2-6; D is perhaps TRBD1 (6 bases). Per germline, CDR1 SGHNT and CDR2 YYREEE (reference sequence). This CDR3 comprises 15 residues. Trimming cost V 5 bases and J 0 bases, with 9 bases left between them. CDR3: CASSPQGSGANVLTF. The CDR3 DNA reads TGTGCCAGCAGTCCACAGGGCTCTGGGGCCAACGTCCTGACTTTC.

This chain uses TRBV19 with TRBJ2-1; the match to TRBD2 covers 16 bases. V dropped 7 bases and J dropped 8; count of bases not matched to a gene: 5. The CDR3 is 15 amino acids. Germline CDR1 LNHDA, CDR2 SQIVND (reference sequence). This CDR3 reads CASTGTSGRAHEQFF. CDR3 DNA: TGTGCCAGTACCGGGACTAGCGGGAGGGCGCATGAGCAGTTCTTC.

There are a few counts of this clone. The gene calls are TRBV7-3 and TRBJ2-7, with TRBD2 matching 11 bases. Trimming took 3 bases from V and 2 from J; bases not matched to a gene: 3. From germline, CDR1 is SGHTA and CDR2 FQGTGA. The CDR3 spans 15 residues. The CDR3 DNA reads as TGTGCCAGCAGCTTCGGGACTAGCGGCACCTACGAGCAGTACTTC. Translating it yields CASSFGTSGTYEQYF.

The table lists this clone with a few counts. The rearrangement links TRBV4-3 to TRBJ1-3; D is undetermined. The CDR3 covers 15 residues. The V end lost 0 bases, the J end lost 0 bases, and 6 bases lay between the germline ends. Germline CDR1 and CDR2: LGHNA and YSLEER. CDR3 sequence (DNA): TGCGCCAGCAGCCAAGAGCCCAGCTCTGGAAACACCATATATTTT. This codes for CASSQEPSSGNTIYF.

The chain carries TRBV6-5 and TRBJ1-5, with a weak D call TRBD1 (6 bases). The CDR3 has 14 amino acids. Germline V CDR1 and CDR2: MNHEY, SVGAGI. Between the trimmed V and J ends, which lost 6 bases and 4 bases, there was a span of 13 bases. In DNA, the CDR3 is TGTGCCAGCAGAAACCGACAGGCTAATCAGCCCCAGCATTTT. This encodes CASRNRQANQPQHF.